Below, one TCR beta chain is given with its context. Antigen: not known. At one end, the junction sequence differs from germline, possibly due to a read error. This entry is derived from a study of neurological immune-mediated disorders. Study-level results: Private repertoires in all groups were suggested, as expanded clones shared no CDR3 amino acid sequences across subjects.

TCRdb itself ran the 5' RACE reads through MiXCR, one entry per CDR3 protein. The sample lists fewer than 65,000 distinct CDR3 sequences; under 13% were seen once. This receptor was identified in a man in his 70s with HTLV-1-associated myelopathy (HAM/TSP). Sequencing input: PBMCs.

The CDR3 here is CASSLRTGTDTHYF. Written as DNA, the CDR3 is TGTGCCAGCAGTTTAAGAACGGGCACAGATACGCATTATTTC. V is TRBV27 and J is TRBJ2-3; no clear D gene. Looked up from germline, CDR1 is MNHEY and CDR2 is SMNVEV (reference sequence). The CDR3 runs to 14 residues.